This paragraph reports one T cell receptor (beta chain). Its antigen remains unidentified. This entry belongs to a study of identical twins. Study conclusions and caveats: Memory repertoires showed no such pattern, whereas abundant cord blood beta clonotypes carried fewer insertions.

Germline V gives CDR1 SNHLY, CDR2 FYNNEI. The CDR3 loop spans 14 amino acids. The V segment lost 7 bases and the J segment 3 bases; nucleotides outside the gene matches: 9. Through template switching, a universal primer site was introduced, and the cDNA contained unique molecular identifiers. MiXCR, applied by TCRdb to the 5' RACE reads, yields one record per CDR3 protein. The sample lists about 500,000 distinct CDR3 sequences, roughly an eighth occurring once. This same sample was also part of a study on yellow fever vaccine responses in identical twins.

V is TRBV2 and J is TRBJ2-7; the match to TRBD2 covers 7 bases. Sequenced input: CD4+ T cells sorted from blood. This TCR was recovered from a woman aged 18 to 35 in good health. The CDR3 sequence: CASTLLAKVYEQYF. The CDR3 DNA is TGTGCCAGCACTCTACTAGCGAAGGTCTACGAGCAGTACTTC.